This entry features one T cell receptor (beta chain) sequence. Antigen unknown. Here immunoSEQ multiplex PCR was the method, and the copy in TCRdb shows in-frame clones only, minus some. The table records some 120,000 clones, just over 90% of them present only once. The data belong to a study of graft-versus-host responses after intestinal transplantation. General study points: Early after transplant, HvG clones declined as circulating GvH clones peaked. GvH clones were identified in recipient marrow, with some first appearing in ileum or blood.

V lost 7 bases to trimming and J lost 7 bases; unmatched junction nucleotides: 6. The CDR3 consists of 12 residues. CDR1 SGHAT and CDR2 FQNNGV come from the germline V gene. The sequencing used unstimulated CD4+ T cells sorted from spleen or lymph node cells, collected before intestinal transplant. The chain combines TRBV11-2 with TRBJ2-7, with 8 bases fitting TRBD1. This TCR came from a human donor who received an intestinal transplant. CDR3 sequence: CASTGQGQEQYF. CDR3 sequence (DNA): TGTGCCAGCACAGGACAGGGACAGGAGCAGTACTTC.